The clone carrying this T cell receptor beta chain was counted at least ten times. What it recognizes is unknown. These data come from a study of identical twins. MiXCR, run by TCRdb on the 5' RACE reads, gives a single entry per CDR3 protein. The profile shows roughly 350,000 distinct CDR3 sequences, around an eighth of them singletons. V gave up 1 base and J gave up 6 bases, with 19 bases separating them. The CDR3 runs to 17 residues. Germline CDR1 is SGHRS and CDR2 is YFSETQ. Study outcomes and limitations: Researchers reported weaker excess twin sharing in beta out-of-frame sequences. A lower insertion count was a feature of abundant cord blood beta clonotypes, with no such feature in memory repertoires.

The data also belong to a second study, concerning yellow fever vaccine responses in identical twins.

This receptor was obtained from a woman younger than 30 in good health. This chain uses TRBV5-1 with TRBJ2-2; D remains unclear. Sequences were obtained from CD8+ T cells sorted from blood. CDR3 DNA sequence: TGCGCCAGCAGCTTGACCCATGACCGATATGTACCCGGGGAGCTGTTTTTT. Encoded protein: CASSLTHDRYVPGELFF.